This T cell receptor (beta chain) came from a study of blood T cell repertoires in COVID-19. About the study: The origin of the acute and convalescent COVID-19 samples was the United States, Italy and Spain. PBMCs, B-cell-depleted T cells, or T cells provided the cDNA or gDNA that made up the material.

Original processing methods: Reference gene primer amplification gave estimated nucleated cell counts. Using immunoSEQ multiplex PCR, the repertoire was profiled, and TCRdb retains in-frame clones only, with some absent. The V and J calls and clone size come from that table; D and trimming were worked out from the DNA. Here the sample spans roughly 200,000 clones, around 86% being singletons. Participant-given clinical history determined each cohort assignment. V shed 5 bases, J shed 3 bases, and the junction held 10 bases outside the gene matches. The CDR3 sequence is 15 residues long. Per germline, CDR1 LNHDA and CDR2 SQIVND (reference sequence).

The rearrangement joins TRBV19 to TRBJ2-7, with 7 bases matching TRBD1. This clonotype was obtained from a woman aged 40 to 55 with acute COVID-19. Sequenced material: PBMCs or T cells enriched from blood (not recorded which). The CDR3 spells CASSLDWGQIYEQYF. In DNA form, the CDR3 reads TGTGCCAGTAGTCTTGACTGGGGACAGATCTACGAGCAGTACTTC.